This T cell receptor (beta chain) was observed in a study of patients and donors after allogeneic stem cell transplantation. TCRdb re-derived calls from the RT-PCR reads in MiXCR, one entry per CDR3 protein. Altogether hundreds of thousands of distinct CDR3 sequences are present, roughly 17% being singletons, with the ten largest covering roughly 7.2%. The V and J ends lost 8 bases and 0 bases respectively, with 13 bases between them. This CDR3 spans 13 amino acids. The germline gives CDR1 GTSNPN, CDR2 SVGIG (reference sequence). The receptor was isolated from a human donor who was either an allogeneic HSCT recipient or a stem cell or donor lymphocyte infusion donor (not recorded which). It is not recorded whose cells these are; they may come from a transplant donor. Sequenced sample: blood, either unsorted or a sorted T cell fraction (not recorded which). The chain links TRBV30 to TRBJ1-2; no definite D call. CDR3 in DNA: TGTGCCCTCCGACACCTTACTAACTATGGCTACACCTTC. This codes for CALRHLTNYGYTF.